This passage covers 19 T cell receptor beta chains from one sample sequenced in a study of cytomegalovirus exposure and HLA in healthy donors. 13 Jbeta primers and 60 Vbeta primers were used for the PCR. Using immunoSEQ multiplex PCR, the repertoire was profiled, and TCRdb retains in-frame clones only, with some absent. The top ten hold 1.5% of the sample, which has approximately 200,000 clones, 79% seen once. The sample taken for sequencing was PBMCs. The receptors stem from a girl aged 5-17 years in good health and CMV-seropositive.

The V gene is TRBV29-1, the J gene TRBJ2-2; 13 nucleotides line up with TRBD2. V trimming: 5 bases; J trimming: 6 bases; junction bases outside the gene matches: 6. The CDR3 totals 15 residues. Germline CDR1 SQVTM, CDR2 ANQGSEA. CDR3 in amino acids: CSVLTSGGLAGELFF. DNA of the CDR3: TGCAGCGTTTTGACTAGCGGGGGGCTGGCCGGGGAGCTGTTTTTT.

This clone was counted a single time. The DNA of the CDR3 is TGTGCCAGCAGTCCAGAACAGGGGAGGGAAGCTTTCTTT. Translated, it gives CASSPEQGREAFF. This chain joins TRBV7-2 and TRBJ1-1; 7 positions match TRBD1. The CDR3 has 13 amino acids. Germline assignment: CDR1 SGHTA and CDR2 FQGNSA. V gave up 6 bases and J gave up 8 bases; unmatched junction bases: 9.

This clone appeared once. The CDR3 DNA follows: TGTGCCAGTAGGATCGGGGGGCCTCCCGCTGGTGACACCATATATTTT. Translation gives CASRIGGPPAGDTIYF. The chain couples TRBV19 to TRBJ1-3; a possible D gene is TRBD1 (6 bases). Germline V gene sequence: CDR1 LNHDA, CDR2 SQIVND (reference sequence). The CDR3 contains 16 residues. The germline V and J ends were trimmed by 6 bases and 8 bases, with 23 bases remaining between them.

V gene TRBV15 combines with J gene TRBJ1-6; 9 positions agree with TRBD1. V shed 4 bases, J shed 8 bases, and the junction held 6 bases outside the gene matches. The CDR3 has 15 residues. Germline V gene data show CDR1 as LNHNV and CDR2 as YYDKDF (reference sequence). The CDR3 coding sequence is TGTGCCACCAGCAAAGCGACAGGGGGAGATTCACCCCTCCACTTT. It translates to CATSKATGGDSPLHF.

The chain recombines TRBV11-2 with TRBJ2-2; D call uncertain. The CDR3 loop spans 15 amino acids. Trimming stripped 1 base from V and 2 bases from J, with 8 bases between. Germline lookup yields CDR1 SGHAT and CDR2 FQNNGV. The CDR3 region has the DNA TGTGCCAGCAGCTTAGCTGACACTAACACCGGGGAGCTGTTTTTT. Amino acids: CASSLADTNTGELFF.

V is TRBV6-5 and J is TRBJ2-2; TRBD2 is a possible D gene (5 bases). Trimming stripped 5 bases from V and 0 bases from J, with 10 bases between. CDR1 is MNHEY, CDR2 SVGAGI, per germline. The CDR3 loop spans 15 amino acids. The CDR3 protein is CASSGERPNTGELFF. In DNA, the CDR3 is TGTGCCAGCAGTGGGGAGCGCCCGAACACCGGGGAGCTGTTTTTT.

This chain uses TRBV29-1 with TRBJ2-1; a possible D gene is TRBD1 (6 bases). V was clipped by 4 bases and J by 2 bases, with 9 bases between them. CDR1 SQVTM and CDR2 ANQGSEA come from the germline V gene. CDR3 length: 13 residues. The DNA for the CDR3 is TGCAGCGTTGGAGGGGGACCCTACAATGAGCAGTTCTTC. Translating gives CSVGGGPYNEQFF.

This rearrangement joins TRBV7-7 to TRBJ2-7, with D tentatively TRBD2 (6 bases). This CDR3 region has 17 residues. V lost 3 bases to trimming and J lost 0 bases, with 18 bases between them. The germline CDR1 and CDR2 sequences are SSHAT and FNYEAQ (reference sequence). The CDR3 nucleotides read TGTGCCAGCAGCTTTCGGGGTTGGGGGGAAAACTCCTACGAGCAGTACTTC. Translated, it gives CASSFRGWGENSYEQYF.

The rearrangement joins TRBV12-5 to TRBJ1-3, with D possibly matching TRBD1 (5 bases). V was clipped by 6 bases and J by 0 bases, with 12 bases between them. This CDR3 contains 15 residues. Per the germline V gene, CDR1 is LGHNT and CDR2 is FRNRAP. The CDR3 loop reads CASGGGPNSGNTIYF. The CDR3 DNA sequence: TGTGCTAGTGGGGGGGGACCGAACTCTGGAAACACCATATATTTT.

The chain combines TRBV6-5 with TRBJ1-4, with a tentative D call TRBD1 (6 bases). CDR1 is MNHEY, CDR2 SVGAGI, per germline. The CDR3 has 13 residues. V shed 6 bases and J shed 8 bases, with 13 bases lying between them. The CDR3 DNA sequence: TGTGCCAGCAGGCCCAAGGGGGGGGAAAAACTGTTTTTT. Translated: CASRPKGGEKLFF.

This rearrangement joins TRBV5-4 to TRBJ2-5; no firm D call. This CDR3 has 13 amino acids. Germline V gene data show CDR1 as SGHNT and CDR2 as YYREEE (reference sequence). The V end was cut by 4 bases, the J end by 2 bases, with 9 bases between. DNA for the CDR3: TGTGCCAGCAGCCACCCAGGTCAAGAGACCCAGTACTTC. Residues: CASSHPGQETQYF.

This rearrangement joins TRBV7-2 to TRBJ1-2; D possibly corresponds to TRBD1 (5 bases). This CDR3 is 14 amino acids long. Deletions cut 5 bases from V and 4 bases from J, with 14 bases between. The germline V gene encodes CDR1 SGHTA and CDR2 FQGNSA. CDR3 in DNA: TGTGCCAGCAGCGCAGGCACAGGTGGCTATGGCTACACCTTC. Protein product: CASSAGTGGYGYTF. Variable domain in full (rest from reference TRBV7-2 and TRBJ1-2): GAGVSQSPSNKVTEKGKDVELRCDPISGHTALYWYRQSLGQGLEFLIYFQGNSAPDKSGLPSDRFSAERTGGSVSTLTIQRTQQEDSAVYLCASSAGTGGYGYTFGSGTRLTVV.

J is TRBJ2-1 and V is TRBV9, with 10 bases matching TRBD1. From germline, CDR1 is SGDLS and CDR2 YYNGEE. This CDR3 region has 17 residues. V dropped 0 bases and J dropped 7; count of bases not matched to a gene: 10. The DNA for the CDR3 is TGTGCCAGCAGCGTAGCGCCGACAGGGGGCGCATCTAATGAGCAGTTCTTC. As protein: CASSVAPTGGASNEQFF. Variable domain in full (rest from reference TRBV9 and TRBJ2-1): DSGVTQTPKHLITATGQRVTLRCSPRSGDLSVYWYQQSLDQGLQFLIQYYNGEERAKGNILERFSAQQFPDLHSELNLSSLELGDSALYFCASSVAPTGGASNEQFFGPGTRLTVL.

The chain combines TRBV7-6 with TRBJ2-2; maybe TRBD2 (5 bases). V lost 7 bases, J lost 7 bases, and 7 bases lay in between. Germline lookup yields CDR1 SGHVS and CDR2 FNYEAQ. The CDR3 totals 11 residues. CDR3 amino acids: CASTSGGELFF. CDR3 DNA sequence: TGTGCCAGCACGAGCGGCGGGGAGCTGTTTTTT.

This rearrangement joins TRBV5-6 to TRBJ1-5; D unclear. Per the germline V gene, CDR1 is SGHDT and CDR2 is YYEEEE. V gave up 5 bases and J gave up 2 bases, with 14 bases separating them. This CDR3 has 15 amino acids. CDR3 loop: CASSPGAGGNQPQHF. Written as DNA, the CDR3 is TGTGCCAGCAGTCCGGGCGCCGGGGGCAATCAGCCCCAGCATTTT.

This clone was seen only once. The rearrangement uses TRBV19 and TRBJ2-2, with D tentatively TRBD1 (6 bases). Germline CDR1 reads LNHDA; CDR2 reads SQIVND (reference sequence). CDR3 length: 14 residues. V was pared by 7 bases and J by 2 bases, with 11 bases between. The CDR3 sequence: CASINRENTGELFF. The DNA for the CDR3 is TGTGCCAGTATAAACAGGGAAAACACCGGGGAGCTGTTTTTT.

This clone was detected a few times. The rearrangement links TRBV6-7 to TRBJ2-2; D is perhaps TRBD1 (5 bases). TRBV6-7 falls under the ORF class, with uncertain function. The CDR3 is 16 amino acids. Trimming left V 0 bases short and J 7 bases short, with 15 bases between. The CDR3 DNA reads TGTGCCAGCAGTTACTCCTTGGGGCCGTCTGGCGGGGAGCTGTTTTTT. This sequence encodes CASSYSLGPSGGELFF.

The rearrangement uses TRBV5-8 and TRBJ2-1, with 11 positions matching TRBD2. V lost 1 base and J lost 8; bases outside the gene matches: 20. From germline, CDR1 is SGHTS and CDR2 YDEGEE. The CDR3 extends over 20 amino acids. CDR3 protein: CASSLLTSGALPSSSDEQFF. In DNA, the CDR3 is TGTGCCAGCAGCTTGTTGACTAGCGGGGCCCTCCCCTCCAGTTCCGATGAGCAGTTCTTC.

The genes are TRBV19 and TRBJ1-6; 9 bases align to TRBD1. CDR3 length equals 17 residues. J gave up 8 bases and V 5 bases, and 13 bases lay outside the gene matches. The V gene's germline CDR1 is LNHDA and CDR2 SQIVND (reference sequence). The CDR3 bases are TGTGCCAGTAGTCCAAGTCCCGGGACAGGGACTGATTCACCCCTCCACTTT. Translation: CASSPSPGTGTDSPLHF.